This TCR beta chain was identified in a study of CD8 T cells in ankylosing spondylitis. Study-wide points: Earlier authors reported some of these motif variants in reactive arthritis synovial fluid and blood. Researchers reportedly found disease-linked clones significantly enriched in matched ankylosing spondylitis synovial fluid. Several highly homologous variants formed a TCR beta motif that appeared characteristic of ankylosing spondylitis blood.

This clonotype was picked up many times. Its specificity is unknown. Unmatched junction bases numbered 18, after V lost 4 bases and J lost 9 bases. Germline loops: CDR1 KGHDR, CDR2 SFDVKD. The CDR3 contains 19 residues. Researchers built TCR beta libraries using quantitative 5'-RACE with molecular barcodes. TCRdb fed the 5' RACE reads into MiXCR, producing one record per CDR3 protein. Of under 450,000 distinct CDR3 sequences in the sample, 15% to 20% were seen once. The specimen was blood, either unsorted or a sorted T cell fraction (not recorded which). This chain joins TRBV24-1 and TRBJ2-1; 12 bases map to TRBD2. This TCR was recovered from a male donor with ankylosing spondylitis. CDR3: CATSDRGLAGPKLSGEQFF. The CDR3 DNA sequence: TGTGCCACCAGTGACCGAGGACTAGCGGGACCCAAACTAAGTGGTGAGCAGTTCTTC.